This TCR beta chain was retrieved from a study of shared clonotypes between healthy human individuals. Background on the study: CD4 naive and memory got three plates each, CD8 naive two, CD8 memory one.

Investigators divided CD4+ cells into CD45RA+ naive and CD45RA-negative memory subsets. In its sample, this clone was seen once. Its specificity is not known. The DNA input per sorted-subset replicate PCR was 200 ng, corresponding to 30,000 or so T cell genomes. Profiled with immunoSEQ multiplex PCR; TCRdb holds only in-frame clones, not every one. Of 2.3 million or so clones in the sample, about 92% were seen once. The CDR3 contains 17 residues. CDR1 is KGHSH, CDR2 LQKENI, per germline. V lost 4 bases to trimming and J lost 1 base; unmatched junction nucleotides: 6. Study-wide findings and caveats: Clonotype sharing among donors, it was expected, would be affected by sequencing depth.

The clonotype was recovered from a man aged 18 to 35 in good health. Some clones in this sample may be carry-over from other donors' samples. This chain links TRBV18 with TRBJ2-3, with 12 bases fitting TRBD2. Sequenced: naive CD4+ T cells from PBMCs. The sample's subset: CD45RA+ positively selected. CDR3 nucleotide sequence: TGTGCCAGCTCACGGACGACTAGCGGGAGAGGCACAGATACGCAGTATTTT. Translation gives CASSRTTSGRGTDTQYF.